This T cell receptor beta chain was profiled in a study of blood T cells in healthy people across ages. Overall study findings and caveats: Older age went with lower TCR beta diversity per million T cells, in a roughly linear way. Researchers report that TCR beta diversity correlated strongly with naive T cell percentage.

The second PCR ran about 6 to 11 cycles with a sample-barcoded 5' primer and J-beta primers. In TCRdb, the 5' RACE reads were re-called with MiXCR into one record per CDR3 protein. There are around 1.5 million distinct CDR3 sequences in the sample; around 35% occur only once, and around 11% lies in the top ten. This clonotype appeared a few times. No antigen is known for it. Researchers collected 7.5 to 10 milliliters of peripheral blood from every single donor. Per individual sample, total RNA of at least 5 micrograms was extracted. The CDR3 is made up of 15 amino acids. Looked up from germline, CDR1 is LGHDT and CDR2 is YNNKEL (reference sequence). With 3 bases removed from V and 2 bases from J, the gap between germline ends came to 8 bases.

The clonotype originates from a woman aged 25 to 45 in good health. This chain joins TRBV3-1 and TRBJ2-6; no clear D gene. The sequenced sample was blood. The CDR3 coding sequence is TGTGCCAGCAGCCAGCGGTTAACTGGGGCCAACGTCCTGACTTTC. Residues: CASSQRLTGANVLTF. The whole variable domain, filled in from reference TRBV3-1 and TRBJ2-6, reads DTAVSQTPKYLVTQMGNDKSIKCEQNLGHDTMYWYKQDSKKFLKIMFSYNNKELIINETVPNRFSPKSPDKAHLNLHINSLELGDSAVYFCASSQRLTGANVLTFGAGSRLTVL.